Below, 5 T cell receptor beta chains from the same sample are listed, as sequenced in a study of T cells in Graves' hyperthyroidism and ophthalmopathy. RNA transcripts gave rise to amplified TCR beta CDR3 regions. HTBI primers were used for first-round RT-PCR of the TCR CDR3. Via MiXCR, TCRdb re-called the multiplex PCR reads, giving one row per CDR3 protein. This sample carries about 200,000 distinct CDR3 sequences, roughly 17% of them seen once, and the ten largest clones take about 50%. The specimen was blood. These TCRs come from a woman between 45 and 60 years old with Graves' hyperthyroidism.

This clonotype is a singleton in its sample. Relative to the germline gene, one junction end is altered; a read error may explain this. The chain uses TRBV11-3 and TRBJ2-5; weak D call: TRBD1 (7 bases). The CDR3 runs to 16 residues. Germline CDR1 and CDR2: SGHNT and YENEEA. DNA of the CDR3: TGTGTCAGCGCCCCAATATGGAGGGGGCAAGAAGAGACCCAGTACTTC. Translated: CVSAPIWRGQEETQYF.

This clonotype occurred many times. V usage is TRBV20-1 and J usage is TRBJ1-4, with D perhaps TRBD1 (5 bases). The CDR3 is 14 residues long. V was pared by 6 bases and J by 8 bases, with 19 bases between. Germline CDR1 and CDR2: DFQATT and SNEGSKA (reference sequence). The CDR3 region is CSAPSFRAGEKLFF. In nucleotides, the CDR3 is TGCAGTGCCCCAAGCTTCAGGGCAGGAGAAAAACTGTTTTTT.

This clonotype was detected many times. The CDR3 coding sequence is TGTGCCAGCAGTCTTTCGACTGTTGGAAATCAGCCCCAGCATTTT. Its translation is CASSLSTVGNQPQHF. The chain combines TRBV6-1 with TRBJ1-5; D uncertain. This CDR3 spans 15 amino acids. V dropped 5 bases and J dropped 4 bases, with 15 bases sitting between them. The germline gives CDR1 MNHNS, CDR2 SASEGT.

This clonotype was counted a few times. The chain recombines TRBV6-1 with TRBJ2-7; 7 bases are a match to TRBD1. V gave up 7 bases and J gave up 0 bases; unmatched junction bases: 6. The CDR3 has 14 residues. The germline gives CDR1 MNHNS, CDR2 SASEGT. The CDR3 DNA reads TGTGCCAGCAAGACAGGGATTAGCTCCTACGAGCAGTACTTC. It yields the protein CASKTGISSYEQYF.

This clonotype was seen ten or more times. The J gene is TRBJ1-5, the V gene TRBV30; 7 bases line up with TRBD1. Losses at the gene ends were 3 bases for V and 0 bases for J; bases not matched to a gene: 11. CDR3 length: 17 residues. CDR1 is GTSNPN, CDR2 SVGIG, per germline (reference sequence). CDR3 coding DNA: TGTGCCTGGAGCGCCAGAAGGGACAGATATAGCAATCAGCCCCAGCATTTT. This gives the protein CAWSARRDRYSNQPQHF.